This T cell receptor (beta chain) was obtained from a study of T cells in Graves' hyperthyroidism and ophthalmopathy. Calling Graves' hyperthyroidism stable meant ophthalmopathy did not progress within 18 months. V shed 3 bases and J shed 5 bases, with 16 bases lying between them. CDR3 length: 15 amino acids. The V gene's germline CDR1 is SGHVS and CDR2 FNYEAQ. RNA transcripts were the template for amplifying TCR beta CDR3 regions. The TCR CDR3 first-round RT-PCR relied on the HTBI primer set. TCRdb re-analysed the multiplex PCR reads in MiXCR, keeping a single row per CDR3 protein. The table records around 450,000 distinct CDR3 sequences, about an eighth of them present only once.

The chain uses TRBV7-6 and TRBJ2-5; D unresolved. The material sequenced was blood. The sequence came from a young woman with Graves' hyperthyroidism. CDR3 sequence: CASSFSRAVSETQYF. The CDR3 nucleotides are TGTGCCAGCAGCTTTTCTCGGGCCGTTTCGGAGACCCAGTACTTC.